These 19 T cell receptor beta chains share one sample of origin, sequenced in a study of T cells in Graves' hyperthyroidism and ophthalmopathy. From RNA transcripts, TCR beta CDR3 regions were amplified. The TCR CDR3 was amplified in a first-round RT-PCR using the HTBI primer set. In TCRdb, the multiplex PCR reads were re-called with MiXCR into one record per CDR3 protein. The table lists about 500,000 distinct CDR3 sequences, roughly 18% of them singletons. The sample consisted of blood. These receptors were collected from a woman aged 18 to 35 with Graves' ophthalmopathy.

This clonotype was found a few times. This sequence joins TRBV28 and TRBJ2-1; 7 bases agree with TRBD1. CDR1 is MDHEN and CDR2 is SYDVKM in the germline V gene. The trim removed 1 base at V and 4 bases at J, leaving 19 bases unmatched. The CDR3 totals 20 residues. In DNA form, the CDR3 reads TGTGCCAGCAGTTTATCTTTGATTGAGGTATGGGACAGACAATACAATGAGCAGTTCTTC. Translated: CASSLSLIEVWDRQYNEQFF.

On this clonotype: The junction differs from germline at one of its ends, possibly a read error. The chain uses TRBV20-1 and TRBJ2-7; 7 nucleotides agree with TRBD2. The germline V gene encodes CDR1 DFQATT and CDR2 SNEGSKA (reference sequence). This CDR3 is 14 amino acids long. The CDR3 loop is CNARDFVREGEQYF. In nucleotides, the CDR3 is TGCAATGCTAGAGATTTTGTAAGGGAGGGCGAGCAGTACTTC.

This clonotype has at least ten counts. V usage is TRBV7-9 and J usage is TRBJ1-2; the match to TRBD1 covers 9 bases. Germline V gives CDR1 SEHNR, CDR2 FQNEAQ (reference sequence). CDR3 length: 18 residues. V shed 3 bases, J shed 7 bases, and the junction held 18 bases outside the gene matches. The DNA for the CDR3 is TGTGCCAGCAGCTTTGCCCTAGGGGACAGGGATCGTCAACGTGGCTACACCTTC. Protein product: CASSFALGDRDRQRGYTF.

This clonotype was observed a handful of times. The CDR3: CATSDWTASTDTQYF. CDR3 sequence (DNA): TGTGCCACCAGTGATTGGACAGCTAGCACAGATACGCAGTATTTT. The chain carries TRBV24-1 and TRBJ2-3; D may be TRBD1 (6 bases). V lost 2 bases and J 0 bases, leaving 8 bases between the germline ends. CDR1 KGHDR and CDR2 SFDVKD come from the germline V gene. This CDR3 spans 15 amino acids.

This clonotype was seen at least ten times. The chain has TRBV3-1 and TRBJ1-2; 7 bases are a match to TRBD1. The germline V gene has CDR1 LGHDT and CDR2 YNNKEL (reference sequence). This CDR3 has 13 amino acids. V shed 0 bases, J shed 7 bases, and the junction held 2 bases outside the gene matches. CDR3 DNA: TGTGCCAGCAGCCAAGATCCAGGGGGTGGCTACACCTTC. This sequence encodes CASSQDPGGGYTF.

This clonotype was observed many times. CDR3 sequence: CASSWGSDTQYF. CDR3 nucleotides: TGTGCCAGCAGCTGGGGATCAGATACGCAGTATTTT. V and J are TRBV7-9 and TRBJ2-3; D gene uncertain. CDR3 length: 12 residues. V shed 4 bases and J shed 4 bases, with 6 bases lying between them. From germline, CDR1 is SEHNR and CDR2 FQNEAQ (reference sequence).

The chain has TRBV12-3 or TRBV12-4 and TRBJ2-1; the match to TRBD2 covers 7 bases. Trimming removed 3 bases from V and 4 bases from J; junction bases left unmatched: 9. The CDR3 is 16 residues long. The CDR3 spells CASSFSQSGIYNEQFF. CDR3 bases: TGTGCCAGCAGTTTCTCACAGAGCGGGATATACAATGAGCAGTTCTTC.

The table lists this clonotype with many counts. The V and J genes are TRBV6-2 or TRBV6-3 and TRBJ1-2; 7 bases line up with TRBD1. The CDR3 is 15 residues long. V shed 2 bases, J shed 6 bases, and the junction held 9 bases outside the gene matches. Germline loops: CDR1 MNHEY, CDR2 SVGEGT. The CDR3 sequence is CASSYVGQAAHGYTF. The CDR3 DNA follows: TGTGCCAGCAGTTACGTCGGACAGGCGGCCCATGGCTACACCTTC.

The chain employs TRBV5-1 and TRBJ2-1, with D perhaps TRBD2 (5 bases). Trimming removed 1 base at V and 4 bases at J, with 18 bases between. CDR1 SGHRS and CDR2 YFSETQ come from the germline V gene. This CDR3 has 17 residues. CDR3 nucleotides: TGCGCCAGCAGCTTGACCACGTCGGGGTCTGGGTACAATGAGCAGTTCTTC. Protein: CASSLTTSGSGYNEQFF.

This clonotype has more than one count but fewer than ten. The J gene is TRBJ2-7, the V gene TRBV14; D ambiguous. Germline assignment: CDR1 SGHDN and CDR2 FVKESK. The CDR3 spans 15 residues. The V and J ends lost 0 bases and 2 bases respectively, with 11 bases between them. In DNA, the CDR3 is TGTGCCAGCAGCCAAGAAAGTGGGATAGCCTACGAGCAGTACTTC. Its translation: CASSQESGIAYEQYF.

There are a few counts of this clonotype. The chain uses TRBV2 and TRBJ1-6; TRBD1 matches at 7 bases. Germline V gene sequence: CDR1 SNHLY, CDR2 FYNNEI. J was trimmed by 7 bases and V by 9 bases; bases with no gene match: 6. This CDR3 has 13 amino acids. The CDR3 bases are TGTGCCAGAGCCCGGGACAGAAATTCACCCCTCCACTTT. Its translation: CARARDRNSPLHF.

This clonotype was recorded a few times. The chain is built from TRBV28 and TRBJ2-5; 9 bases match TRBD2. The junction had 6 bases not matched to a gene; V was cut back by 2 bases and J by 14 bases. The germline V gene encodes CDR1 MDHEN and CDR2 SYDVKM. This CDR3 has 12 residues. The CDR3 sequence is CASSLNAGGPYF. DNA of the CDR3: TGTGCCAGCAGTTTAAACGCGGGGGGGCCCTACTTC.

This chain connects TRBV6-2 or TRBV6-3 to TRBJ2-1; unclear D gene. Germline V lookup: CDR1 MNHEY, CDR2 SVGEGT. V lost 0 bases and J 3 bases, leaving 6 bases between the germline ends. This CDR3 spans 14 amino acids. Written as DNA, the CDR3 is TGTGCCAGCAGTTACTCGGTCGACTACAATGAGCAGTTCTTC. Encoded protein: CASSYSVDYNEQFF.

The chain links TRBV27 to TRBJ1-5; D gene uncertain. CDR3 length: 14 residues. Germline CDR1 reads MNHEY; CDR2 reads SMNVEV (reference sequence). V was pared by 3 bases and J by 6 bases, with 12 bases between. The CDR3 DNA reads as TGTGCCAGCAGTTTTGACATGTCAAGTCAGCCCCAGCATTTT. This sequence encodes CASSFDMSSQPQHF.

The V gene is TRBV6-1, the J gene TRBJ2-3, with D possibly called TRBD1 or TRBD2 (5 bases each). Looked up from germline, CDR1 is MNHNS and CDR2 is SASEGT. This CDR3 is 14 amino acids long. Deletions cut 5 bases from V and 7 bases from J, with 16 bases between. CDR3 amino acids: CASSPSRDLYTQYF. In DNA form, the CDR3 reads TGTGCCAGCAGTCCCAGCCGGGACCTTTATACGCAGTATTTT.

This clonotype was counted ten times or more. The chain has TRBV7-2 and TRBJ2-7, with a tentative D call TRBD1 (5 bases). Per germline, CDR1 SGHTA and CDR2 FQGNSA. V lost 0 bases and J 5 bases, leaving 14 bases between the germline ends. The CDR3 extends over 15 amino acids. CDR3 amino acids: CASSLAGQGINEQYF. The CDR3 bases are TGTGCCAGCAGCTTAGCGGGTCAGGGAATCAACGAGCAGTACTTC. Combining the CDR3 with reference TRBV7-2 and TRBJ2-7 gives the whole variable domain GAGVSQSPSNKVTEKGKDVELRCDPISGHTALYWYRQSLGQGLEFLIYFQGNSAPDKSGLPSDRFSAERTGGSVSTLTIQRTQQEDSAVYLCASSLAGQGINEQYFGPGTRLTVT.

The J gene is TRBJ2-1, the V gene TRBV19; D is unresolved. Trimming cost V 8 bases and J 0 bases, with 11 bases left between them. The CDR3 has 14 amino acids. Germline V gene sequence: CDR1 LNHDA, CDR2 SQIVND (reference sequence). The CDR3 DNA follows: TGTGCCAGTCGGATCGCCAGCTCCTACAATGAGCAGTTCTTC. Its translation is CASRIASSYNEQFF.

Turning to this clonotype: One end of the junction is discordant with germline, which a read error may explain. The chain couples TRBV5-1 to TRBJ2-7; 11 positions match TRBD1. The CDR3 sequence is 15 residues long. Per the germline V gene, CDR1 is SGHRS and CDR2 is YFSETQ. This CDR3 reads CASSFRDRGSSEQYF. CDR3 DNA sequence: TGCGCCAGCAGCTTCCGGGACAGGGGGTCCTCCGAGCAGTACTTC.

This clonotype has ten or more counts. The CDR3 bases are TGTGCCAGCAGCCGGGCTGGTTATCCGAGGGCTTTCTTT. It codes for CASSRAGYPRAFF. J is TRBJ1-1 and V is TRBV14; D call uncertain. The CDR3 has 13 residues. The V gene's germline CDR1 is SGHDN and CDR2 FVKESK. V was trimmed by 4 bases and J by 11 bases, leaving 17 bases between them. Looking up the rest from reference TRBV14 and TRBJ1-1 gives the full variable domain: EAGVTQFPSHSVIEKGQTVTLRCDPISGHDNLYWYRRVMGKEIKFLLHFVKESKQDESGMPNNRFLAERTGGTYSTLKVQPAELEDSGVYFCASSRAGYPRAFFGQGTRLTVV.